Sequencing of this T cell receptor (beta chain) was carried out in a study of graft-versus-host responses after intestinal transplantation (dated by TCRdb to the early 2020s). Context from the whole study: Recipients received multivisceral, liver-intestinal, or isolated intestinal transplants. Every recipient was given anti-thymocyte globulin induction, then maintenance tacrolimus and steroids for roughly 3 years. Bulk TCR-beta CDR3 sequencing was used to track graft-versus-host and host-versus-graft alloreactive T cell clones in the graft, circulation and bone marrow after intestinal transplantation. Alloreactive clones were identified by sequencing pre-transplant mixed lymphocyte reaction products and comparing these products with unstimulated pre-transplant donor and recipient T cells. The cohort enrolled 20 to 30 intestinal transplant recipients including one retransplant, and a few patients lacking pretransplant specimens were excluded. A peak of at least 4% donor T cells among recipient peripheral blood mononuclear cells was the definition used for donor T cell macrochimerism. Instead of going to the commercial service, samples from a few later patients were sequenced in-house on an Illumina MiSeq and processed with MiXCR.

General findings and caveats noted by the study authors: High GvH to HvG T cell clonal ratios were observed in the allografts of patients with donor T cell macrochimerism. The relatively low number and heterogeneity of intestinal transplant patients limited the conclusions. GvH clones were detected in recipient bone marrow, and some appeared earlier in ileal mucosa or blood, consistent with an intestinal mucosal origin. Early after transplant, peak levels of circulating GvH clones were found to be associated with declines in HvG clones.

The sample's time point, from its label and the paper: cells obtained before transplantation from donor or recipient. CD3+CD4+ and CD3+CD8+ populations were FACS-sorted from unstimulated pre-transplant donor and recipient cells taken from spleen or lymph nodes. The library was obtained by the immunoSEQ multiplex PCR assay. In most patients, genomic DNA was isolated using the Qiagen DNeasy Blood and Tissue Kit and sent frozen to Adaptive Biotechnologies for TCR sequencing. For most patients, genomic DNA was subjected to high-throughput TCR-beta CDR3 sequencing by Adaptive Biotechnologies. On the authors' methods: Adaptive's ImmunoSEQ software was the source of the TCR sequencing data for 15 to 20 patients, while a few other patients were processed with MiXCR and VDJtools. To correct CD4 versus CD8 sorting errors, any sequence found in both subsets at a frequency ratio below 5:1 was removed. Because the origin of CDR3 nucleotide sequences shared between donor and recipient could not be assigned, those sequences were removed. To count as alloreactive, a clone needed at least 2-fold expansion over unstimulated cells and a minimum CFSE-low frequency of 0.002% (template counts) or 0.001% (read counts). Clones detected in sequenced pre-transplant spleen, lymph node, or MLR CFSE-low populations of the donor or recipient were defined as mappable. The cumulative frequency of alloreactive clones was calculated as a percentage of all sequences, weighted by copy number. In TCRdb, the immuneACCESS table is reduced to in-frame sequences with V and J assigned. These tables do not hold every clone; where another copy was compared, an unresolved V gene accounts for under half, and the others remain unexplained. V, J and clone size were drawn from that table, and D and trimming were deduced from the DNA. The sample table lists 41,000 or so clones, approximately 96% of them with a count of one. The leading ten clones occupy 0.5% to 0.6% of the sample.

As for this clone: What antigen it recognizes has not been identified. Base-call qualities are not available, and no considerably larger clone is one nucleotide away.

Material: unstimulated CD8+ T cells sorted from spleen or lymph node cells, obtained before transplant. The sequence came from a human donor who was the organ donor for an intestinal transplant.

The CDR3 protein is CASSVGGLADTQYF. The sequence in DNA is TGTGCCAGCAGCGTAGGGGGACTAGCGGATACGCAGTATTTT. In this chain, TRBV9 is recombined with TRBJ2-3, and 10 junctional nucleotides match TRBD2. Trimming takes 0 bases off V and 6 bases off J; junction bases not matched to a gene: 1. CDR1 and CDR2 are drawn from the germline V gene: SGDLS, YYNGEE. The CDR3 covers 14 residues, taking in both the cysteine and the phenylalanine. Only the CDR3 portion is preserved as DNA: 42 bases, with reading frame beginning at the first base.